Described below is a single TCR beta chain sequence and its context. This entry is derived from a study of blood T cell repertoires in COVID-19. Overall study context: From the United States, Italy and Spain came samples of acute and convalescent COVID-19. T cells, B-cell-depleted T cells, or PBMCs provided the cDNA or gDNA that served as material.

This CDR3 has 15 residues. Germline CDR1 and CDR2: SNHLY and FYNNEI. The V gene lost 1 base and the J gene lost 9 bases, with 16 bases spanning the gap. The authors' processing: The assay estimated nucleated cells by amplifying reference gene primers. TCRdb's table, derived via immunoSEQ multiplex PCR, lists solely in-frame clones and lacks some. V and J calls and clone size are as listed in that table; D and trimming were resolved from the DNA. Found here are fewer than 200,000 clones, approximately 82% of them singletons; the top ten hold roughly 20%. This sequence joins TRBV2 and TRBJ2-1, with D possibly being TRBD2 (5 bases). The sequenced sample consisted of peripheral blood. This TCR was sampled from a woman older than 75 with acute or convalescent COVID-19. CDR3 DNA sequence: TGTGCCAGCAGTGAAGACGAGGGAATGGGCGGTGAGCAGTTCTTC. Translated: CASSEDEGMGGEQFF. The entire variable domain, with the rest obtained from reference TRBV2 and TRBJ2-1, is as follows: EPEVTQTPSHQVTQMGQEVILRCVPISNHLYFYWYRQILGQKVEFLVSFYNNEISEKSEIFDDQFSVERPDGSNFTLKIRSTKLEDSAMYFCASSEDEGMGGEQFFGPGTRLTVL.